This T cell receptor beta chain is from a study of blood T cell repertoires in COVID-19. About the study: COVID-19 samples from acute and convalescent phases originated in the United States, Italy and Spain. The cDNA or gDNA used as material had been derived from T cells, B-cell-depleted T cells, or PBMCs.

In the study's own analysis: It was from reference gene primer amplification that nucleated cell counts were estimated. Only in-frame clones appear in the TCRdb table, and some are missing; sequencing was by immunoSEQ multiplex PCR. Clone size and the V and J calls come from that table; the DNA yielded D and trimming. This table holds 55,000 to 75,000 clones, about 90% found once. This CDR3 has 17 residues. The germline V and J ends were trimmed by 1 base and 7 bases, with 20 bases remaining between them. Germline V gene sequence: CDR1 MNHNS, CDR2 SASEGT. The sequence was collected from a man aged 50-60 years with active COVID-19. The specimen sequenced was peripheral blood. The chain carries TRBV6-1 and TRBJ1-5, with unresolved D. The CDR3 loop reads CASSEGVPSTAGQPQHF. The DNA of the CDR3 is TGTGCCAGCAGTGAAGGTGTACCTTCAACGGCGGGGCAGCCCCAGCATTTT.